This is a list of T cell receptor beta chains from one sample in a study of T cell responses to AZD1222 COVID-19 vaccine. The data were produced by immunoSEQ multiplex PCR, yet TCRdb's version contains in-frame clones alone and is incomplete. The sample holds approximately 80,000 clones, 70% to 90% seen once. Sequencing was performed on peripheral blood, taken on day 0 of MenACWY control vaccination. These receptors originate from an adult in good health. Both conserved end residues are part of each CDR3. Each record gives: CDR3 length, V gene, J gene, D gene, CDR3 protein. The D gene is left open where the match is weak.

15	TRBV7-9	TRBJ2-1	TRBD2	CASSSSAGVDNEQFF
15	TRBV5-1	TRBJ1-5	-	CASSLEGRGNQPQHF
16	TRBV7-9	TRBJ2-5	TRBD1	CASSTLTGQGAETQYF
12	TRBV6-5	TRBJ2-7	-	CASTDGAYEQYF
18	TRBV7-8	TRBJ2-4	TRBD2	CASSLGLAGGVAKNIQYF
15	TRBV4-1	TRBJ1-6	-	CASSQESGINSPLHF
15	TRBV6-5	TRBJ2-3	TRBD2	CASSSKRGSTDTQYF
15	TRBV6-1	TRBJ1-4	-	CASSEAPPPGEKLFF
14	TRBV11-3	TRBJ2-7	TRBD1	CASSWPGQGNEQYF
15	TRBV2	TRBJ2-3	-	CATKHWDTVTDTQYF
15	TRBV30	TRBJ1-1	-	CACRGWNLWNTEAFF
13	TRBV18	TRBJ1-4	-	CASSPGVGEKLFF
13	TRBV28	TRBJ2-4	-	CASKEVAKNIQYF
16	TRBV5-6	TRBJ1-2	TRBD1	CASRGTGTGSDYGYTF
13	TRBV11-1	TRBJ1-5	-	CASSLARGQPQHF
13	TRBV5-1	TRBJ1-2	-	CASSLDPPYGYTF
15	TRBV7-8	TRBJ1-2	-	CASSLARVAGYGYTF
18	TRBV18	TRBJ2-7	-	CASSPVNVRTAASYEQYF
15	TRBV6-2/TRBV6-3	TRBJ2-1	-	CASSYSNQGNNEQFF
15	TRBV7-9	TRBJ2-1	TRBD2	CASSLGGGGYNEQFF
16	TRBV4-3	TRBJ2-7	TRBD2	CASSQDRLAGAREQYF
16	TRBV5-1	TRBJ1-1	-	CASSPDKGLMNTEAFF
17	TRBV7-6	TRBJ1-3	-	CASSLSQGIHSGNTIYF
13	TRBV19	TRBJ2-7	-	CASSITGRGEQYF
13	TRBV7-9	TRBJ1-1	-	CASSYEANTEAFF
15	TRBV19	TRBJ1-5	TRBD1	CASKKQGAYNQPQHF
17	TRBV7-8	TRBJ1-4	-	CASSSGIRMKANEKLFF
15	TRBV3-1/TRBV3-2	TRBJ1-2	TRBD1	CASSPTPGTVHGYTF
13	TRBV12-3/TRBV12-4	TRBJ1-5	-	CASSLDRPPPQHF
15	TRBV7-2	TRBJ1-6	-	CASSLGQGANSPLHF
17	TRBV9	-	TRBD2	CASSALPPSGGANEQFF
17	TRBV6-4	TRBJ1-5	-	CASSDRTVGKSSVAQHF
13	TRBV30	TRBJ1-2	TRBD1	CAWSVRTGRGYTF
13	TRBV7-9	TRBJ1-1	TRBD1	CASSSGQGQEAFF
15	TRBV19	TRBJ1-1	-	CASSQRNGKGTEAFF
14	TRBV28	TRBJ1-4	-	CASSFGREVEKLFF
13	TRBV30	TRBJ2-2	-	CAWSVPRAGELFF
14	TRBV3-1/TRBV3-2	TRBJ1-1	-	CATAREGLSTEAFF
17	TRBV5-5	TRBJ1-1	-	CASSSGTVNVGGTEAFF
11	TRBV7-9	TRBJ2-1	-	CASSLAMEQFF
14	TRBV4-1	TRBJ1-1	-	CASSLQAMNTEAFF
14	TRBV5-4	TRBJ1-2	TRBD1	CASSQGDRTYGYTF
12	TRBV28	TRBJ1-2	-	CASTAKEGPGTF
16	TRBV27	TRBJ2-5	TRBD2	CASSLFSGGFFETQYF
19	TRBV27	TRBJ2-1	TRBD2	CASSLNRLAGGSSYNEQFF
15	TRBV7-2	TRBJ2-1	TRBD2	CASSLKAGGLNEQFF
16	TRBV7-2	TRBJ2-5	TRBD2	CASSLGLAGVQETQYF
15	TRBV6-6	TRBJ1-1	-	CASSYSSGRDTEAFF
16	TRBV7-6	TRBJ1-1	TRBD1	CASSLWTGPLNTEAFF
15	TRBV5-1	TRBJ2-7	-	CASSWSPAATYEQYF
14	TRBV5-1	TRBJ2-7	TRBD1	CASTLGQGAQEQYF